This T cell receptor (beta chain) was sequenced in a study of blood T cell repertoires in COVID-19. Looking at the study overall: Samples came from the United States, Italy and Spain, spanning acute and convalescent COVID-19. The analysed material was cDNA or gDNA that came from T cells, B-cell-depleted T cells, or PBMCs.

Original processing notes: Amplification of reference gene primers was used by the study to estimate nucleated cell counts. Data came from immunoSEQ multiplex PCR; TCRdb stores just in-frame clones and leaves some out. That table supplies the V and J calls and clone size; D and trimming were determined from the DNA. The repertoire holds 30,000 to 40,000 clones, roughly 82% seen once, with under 50% in the top ten. Trimming took 5 bases from V and 5 from J, leaving 10 bases between them. Germline CDR1 is SGHNT and CDR2 is YENEEA. This CDR3 spans 13 amino acids. Sequenced: peripheral blood. V is TRBV11-3 and J is TRBJ1-5; D remains unclear. The source of this sequence is an elderly man with active or convalescent COVID-19. This CDR3 is CASSPGIDQPQHF. The DNA of the CDR3 is TGTGCCAGCAGCCCCGGGATCGATCAGCCCCAGCATTTT. The full variable domain, in which reference TRBV11-3 and TRBJ1-5 provide the parts outside the CDR3, is EAGVVQSPRYKIIEKKQPVAFWCNPISGHNTLYWYLQNLGQGPELLIRYENEEAVDDSQLPKDRFSAERLKGVDSTLKIQPAELGDSAVYLCASSPGIDQPQHFGDGTRLSIL.